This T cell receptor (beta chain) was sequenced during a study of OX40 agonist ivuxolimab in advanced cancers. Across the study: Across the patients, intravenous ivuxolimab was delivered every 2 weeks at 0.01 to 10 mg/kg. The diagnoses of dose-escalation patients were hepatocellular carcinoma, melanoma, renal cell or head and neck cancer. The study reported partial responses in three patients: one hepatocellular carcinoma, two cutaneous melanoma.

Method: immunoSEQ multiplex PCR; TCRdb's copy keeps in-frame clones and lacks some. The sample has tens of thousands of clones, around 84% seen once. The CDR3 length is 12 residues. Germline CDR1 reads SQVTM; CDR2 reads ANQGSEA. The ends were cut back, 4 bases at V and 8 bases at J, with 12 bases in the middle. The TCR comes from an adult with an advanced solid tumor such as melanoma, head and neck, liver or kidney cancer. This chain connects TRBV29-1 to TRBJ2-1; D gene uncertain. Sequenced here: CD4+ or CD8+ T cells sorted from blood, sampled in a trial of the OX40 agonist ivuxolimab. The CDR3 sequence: CSVAIASDEQFF. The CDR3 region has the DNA TGCAGCGTTGCGATTGCGTCGGATGAGCAGTTCTTC.